This is a list of T cell receptor beta chains from one sample in a study of cytomegalovirus exposure and HLA in healthy donors. Some clones are missing from TCRdb's copy, which holds only in-frame ones; the method was immunoSEQ multiplex PCR. The sample shows 200,000 to 250,000 clones, 65% to 80% of them seen only once. Source material: PBMCs. The receptors originated from a girl aged 2-10 years in good health and CMV-seronegative. Both conserved end residues are part of each CDR3. D genes are given only for firm matches. Size is omitted from some rows. Given values are once, few, many or a class for expanded clones.

clone_size j_call v_call d_call cdr3_aa cdr3_nt
few TRBJ1-5 TRBV27 - CAGSFQGIGQPQHF TGTGCCGGCAGTTTTCAGGGGATAGGACAGCCCCAGCATTTT
- TRBJ2-2 TRBV4-1 TRBD2 CASSLGSLAGGPVGELFF TGCGCCAGCAGCCTGGGCTCCTTAGCGGGAGGGCCGGTCGGGGAGCTGTTTTTT
- TRBJ2-6 TRBV10-1 - CASSEQAGGANVLTF TGCGCCAGCAGTGAGCAGGCTGGTGGGGCCAACGTCCTGACTTTC
- TRBJ1-2 TRBV16 - CASSQTSYGYTF TGTGCCAGCAGCCAGACAAGCTATGGCTACACCTTC
- TRBJ2-7 TRBV5-6 TRBD1 CASSSLTTGGGGLEQYF TGTGCCAGCAGCTCGTTAACTACAGGGGGCGGAGGGCTCGAGCAGTACTTC
once TRBJ2-7 TRBV6-5 TRBD1 CASSYRATGSYEQYF TGTGCCAGCAGTTACCGAGCGACAGGGTCCTACGAGCAGTACTTC
- TRBJ1-1 TRBV25-1 - CASSEIGGKAEAFF TGTGCCAGCAGTGAAATCGGGGGGAAGGCTGAAGCTTTCTTT
- TRBJ1-4 TRBV5-1 TRBD1 CASSQGTGKLTNEKLFF TGCGCCAGCAGCCAGGGGACAGGGAAATTAACTAATGAAAAACTGTTTTTT
- TRBJ2-1 TRBV4-1 - CASSLNRGGNEQFF TGCGCCAGCAGCCTGAACAGGGGAGGCAATGAGCAGTTCTTC
- TRBJ2-1 TRBV7-9 TRBD2 CASSPGLAGADEQFF TGTGCCAGCAGCCCTGGACTAGCGGGAGCGGATGAGCAGTTCTTC
- TRBJ1-5 TRBV6-6 TRBD1 CASQTGEDQPQHF TGTGCCAGCCAGACAGGGGAGGATCAGCCCCAGCATTTT
- TRBJ2-1 TRBV9 - CASSFTFGAGAYNEQFF TGTGCCAGCAGCTTCACTTTTGGAGCTGGCGCCTACAATGAGCAGTTCTTC
- TRBJ1-2 TRBV14 TRBD1 CASSGQGHYGYTF TGTGCCAGCAGTGGACAGGGCCACTATGGCTACACCTTC
- TRBJ1-1 TRBV15 - CATTHRRGAEAFF TGTGCCACCACCCATAGGAGGGGAGCTGAAGCTTTCTTT
- TRBJ2-3 TRBV14 TRBD2 CASSQDLLAGARGDTQYF TGTGCCAGCAGCCAAGATCTACTAGCGGGGGCCCGGGGGGATACGCAGTATTTT
- TRBJ1-2 TRBV14 - CASSQGVGDYGYTF TGTGCCAGCAGCCAAGGAGTCGGGGACTATGGCTACACCTTC